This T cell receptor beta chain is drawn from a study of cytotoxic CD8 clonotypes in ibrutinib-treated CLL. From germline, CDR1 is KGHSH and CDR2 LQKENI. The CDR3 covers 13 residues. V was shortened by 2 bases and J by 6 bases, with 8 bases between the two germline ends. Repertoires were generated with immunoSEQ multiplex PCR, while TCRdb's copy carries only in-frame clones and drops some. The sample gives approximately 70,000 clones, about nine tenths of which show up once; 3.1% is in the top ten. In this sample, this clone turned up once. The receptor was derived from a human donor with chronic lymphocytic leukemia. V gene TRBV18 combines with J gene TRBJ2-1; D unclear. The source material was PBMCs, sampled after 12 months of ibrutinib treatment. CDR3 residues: CASSPEASNEQFF. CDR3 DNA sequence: TGTGCCAGCTCACCAGAGGCCAGCAATGAGCAGTTCTTC.